Listed below are T cell receptor beta chains from one sample, sequenced in a study of cytomegalovirus exposure and HLA in healthy donors. The repertoire was sequenced with immunoSEQ multiplex PCR; TCRdb's copy has only in-frame clones and lacks some. This sample has 150,000 to 180,000 clones, with roughly 74% found just once. Sequences were obtained from PBMCs. The receptors derive from a man aged 18 to 35 in good health and CMV-seronegative. Each CDR3 is given with its conserved first and last residue. D genes are given only for firm matches. The listing skips clone size in some rows; elsewhere it reads once, few, many or a size class.

j_call d_call v_call clone_size cdr3_aa cdr3_nt
TRBJ1-3 NA TRBV7-9 NA CSSSFQGGISGNTIYF TGTTCCAGCAGCTTCCAGGGCGGGATCTCTGGAAACACCATATATTTT
TRBJ1-2 NA TRBV28 NA CASTLRGLNYGYTF TGTGCCAGCACCCTTCGAGGGCTTAACTATGGCTACACCTTC
TRBJ1-1 NA TRBV5-1 once CASSSLGQTTEAFF TGCGCCAGCAGCTCCCTTGGGCAGACAACTGAAGCTTTCTTT
TRBJ2-2 NA TRBV7-3 once CASSFEGGRNTGELFF TGTGCCAGCAGCTTCGAAGGGGGACGGAACACCGGGGAGCTGTTTTTT
TRBJ1-6 NA TRBV6-6 NA CASSFISSPLHF TGCGCCAGCAGTTTTATCAGTTCACCCCTCCACTTT
TRBJ2-2 TRBD2 TRBV9 once CASSRGLAGAPNTGELFF TGTGCCAGCAGCCGCGGACTAGCGGGGGCGCCGAACACCGGGGAGCTGTTTTTT
TRBJ1-2 TRBD1 TRBV28 NA CASWYRGPLGYTF TGTGCCAGCTGGTACAGGGGGCCTCTTGGCTACACCTTC
TRBJ2-7 NA TRBV10-3 NA CAISGGSETPSYEQYF TGTGCCATCAGTGGAGGGTCGGAGACCCCCTCCTACGAGCAGTACTTC
TRBJ1-1 NA TRBV5-6 few CASSFRGSSNTEAFF TGTGCCAGCAGCTTTAGGGGGTCCTCCAACACTGAAGCTTTCTTT
TRBJ1-5 NA TRBV4-1 NA CASSQVQGYSNQPQHF TGCGCCAGCAGCCAAGTCCAGGGATATAGCAATCAGCCCCAGCATTTT
TRBJ2-1 NA TRBV19 NA CASSIGRTVINEQFF TGTGCCAGTAGTATTGGGAGGACCGTTATTAATGAGCAGTTCTTC
TRBJ1-5 NA TRBV6-1 NA CASSEWGESSNQPQHF TGTGCCAGCAGTGAATGGGGGGAATCTAGCAATCAGCCCCAGCATTTT
TRBJ1-5 NA TRBV21-1 NA CASSKGGRGGNQPQHF TGTGCCAGCAGCAAAGGGGGCAGGGGGGGCAATCAGCCCCAGCATTTT
TRBJ2-4 TRBD1 TRBV6-4 NA CASRGTGKNIQYF TGTGCCAGCAGAGGGACAGGGAAAAACATTCAGTACTTC
TRBJ1-5 TRBD1 TRBV19 few CASSIKTGRNQPQHF TGTGCCAGTAGTATCAAGACAGGGCGCAATCAGCCCCAGCATTTT
TRBJ1-4 TRBD1 TRBV5-1 NA CASSLEPRTGGEKLFF TGCGCCAGCAGCTTGGAACCCCGGACAGGGGGGGAAAAACTGTTTTTT